A selection of T cell receptor beta chains follows, all from one sample in a study of cytotoxic CD8 clonotypes in ibrutinib-treated CLL. Repertoires were generated with immunoSEQ multiplex PCR, while TCRdb's copy carries only in-frame clones and drops some. The repertoire holds hundreds of thousands of clones, with roughly 74% as singletons. The sequences come from PBMCs, collected after 24 months of ibrutinib treatment. Receptors originate from a human donor with chronic lymphocytic leukemia. Both conserved end residues are part of each CDR3. A D gene is named only where the DNA matches it firmly. Some rows mark clone size as missing; the rest say once, few, many or name a class of expanded clone.

clone size,J gene,V gene,D gene,CDR3 DNA,CDR3 protein
-,TRBJ2-3,TRBV10-3,TRBD1,TGTGCCATCAGTGAGTCGAAGGGACAGGGAAGGGAGTATTTT,CAISESKGQGREYF
few,TRBJ1-1,TRBV15,TRBD1,TGTGCCACCAGCAAGACCGGGACAGCAGAAGCTTTCTTT,CATSKTGTAEAFF
-,TRBJ2-5,TRBV9,TRBD1,TGTGCCAGCAGCGTGGGACAGGGACGAGAGACCCAGTACTTC,CASSVGQGRETQYF
-,TRBJ1-2,TRBV6-1,-,TGTGCCAGCAGAGGGAGCGGGGGCGGGTATGGCTACACCTTC,CASRGSGGGYGYTF
-,TRBJ2-3,TRBV2,TRBD2,TGTGCCAGCAGTGAACTTGTGGGAGGGTTGGCAGATACGCAGTATTTT,CASSELVGGLADTQYF
-,TRBJ2-3,TRBV30,-,TGTGCCTGGAGTGTTCGAGATACGCAGTATTTT,CAWSVRDTQYF
-,TRBJ2-7,TRBV23-1,-,TGCGCCAGCAGTCAATCGGAGGGTCCACCCTACGAGCAGTACTTC,CASSQSEGPPYEQYF
-,TRBJ2-7,TRBV5-6,-,TGTGCCAGCAGCATACTACAACGACTAGGGACCGGGAGCGTGAACGAGCAGTACTTC,CASSILQRLGTGSVNEQYF
-,TRBJ2-7,TRBV7-2,TRBD1,TGTGCCAGCAGCTTGCAGGACAGGACCTACGAGCAGTACTTC,CASSLQDRTYEQYF
-,TRBJ1-1,TRBV28,-,TGTGCCAGCAGTTCAGGGGAGTTCGAAGCTTTCTTT,CASSSGEFEAFF
few,TRBJ2-3,TRBV25-1,-,TGTGCCAGCAGTGACCGACAGGCCGTCGATACGCAGTATTTT,CASSDRQAVDTQYF
many,TRBJ2-5,TRBV15,-,TGTGCCACCAGCAGAGTAGGGGGAGAGACCCAGTACTTC,CATSRVGGETQYF
-,TRBJ1-1,TRBV28,-,TGTGCCAGCAGCCTTCCTCAGGAAAACACTGAAGCTTTCTTT,CASSLPQENTEAFF
-,TRBJ2-1,TRBV7-3,-,TGTGCCAGCAGCATGGGACTTACGAACAATGAGCAGTTCTTC,CASSMGLTNNEQFF
few,TRBJ1-2,TRBV25-1,-,TGTGCCAGCAGTGAAAGTAACAGCTATGGCTACACCTTC,CASSESNSYGYTF
-,TRBJ2-7,TRBV5-1,TRBD1,TGCGCCAGCAGCTCACGGGACAGGTCCTACGAGCAGTACTTC,CASSSRDRSYEQYF
few,TRBJ1-2,TRBV6-1,TRBD1,TGTGCCAGCATGTTGGACAGGGGAACCTATGGCTACACCTTC,CASMLDRGTYGYTF